This TCR beta chain was obtained from a study of neurological immune-mediated disorders. Time point denoted: longitudinal time-point 3. V was cut by 3 bases and J by 3 bases, with 8 bases left in between. From germline, CDR1 is MDHEN and CDR2 SYDVKM. The CDR3 spans 13 residues. This clonotype has a count of ten or more. Its specificity is not known. TCRdb itself ran the 5' RACE reads through MiXCR, one entry per CDR3 protein. The sample includes tens of thousands of distinct CDR3 sequences, approximately 15% of them seen just once. Study findings and constraints: Expanded clones shared no identical CDR3 amino acid sequences across subjects, which suggested private TCR-beta repertoires in all groups.

The TCR comes from a man in his thirties or forties in good health. Input material: PBMCs. V gene TRBV28 combines with J gene TRBJ2-5; D is unresolved. This CDR3 reads CASSFNYEETQYF. The CDR3 nucleotides read TGTGCCAGCAGTTTTAATTACGAAGAGACCCAGTACTTC.